This T cell receptor (beta chain) stems from a study of metastatic and nonmetastatic thyroid tumors. Across the whole study: The comparison covered peripheral blood and tumor or nodule tissue in malignant and benign thyroid patients.

Whole-study findings and limits: It was reported that TCR beta diversity was significantly higher in malignant thyroid tumors than benign nodules, in blood and tumor.

V was clipped by 0 bases and J by 0 bases, with 12 bases between them. The CDR3 runs 16 residues. Germline CDR1 reads SGHRS; CDR2 reads YFSETQ. How the authors handled the data: A papillary thyroid cancer distant-metastasis classifier was built from CDR3 differences across clinicopathological groups. TCRdb recomputed clones from the PCR reads via MiXCR. TCRdb assigned the V and J calls; the authors' analysis was not used. This table holds under 15,000 clones, about 31% found once. No treatment had been given to any patient before thyroid surgery. Of note for this clone: The antigen remains unidentified.

This clonotype was obtained from a female donor with papillary thyroid cancer or a benign thyroid nodule (not recorded which). Some clones in this sample may be carry-over from other donors' samples. Sequencing was performed on tumor tissue. V gene TRBV5-1 combines with J gene TRBJ1-1; D gene uncertain. Here the CDR3 DNA reads TGCGCCAGCAGCTTGGGACATGTTTTTGTGAACACTGAAGCTTTCTTT. This codes for CASSLGHVFVNTEAFF.